This entry features one TCR beta chain sequence. Its antigen is still unknown. A much more abundant neighbour one base away suggests this may be a read error. The CDR3 is made up of 13 amino acids. V shed 6 bases and J 13 bases; nucleotides not matched to a gene: 11. Germline assignment: CDR1 MGHRA and CDR2 YSYEKL. This sample was taken from a study of blood T cells in healthy people across ages. Study outcomes and limitations: Roughly linear declines in TCR beta diversity per million T cells occurred with age. Unsorted PBMCs blocked a conclusive comparison of naive and antigen-experienced cells. Considered underestimates were the diversity estimates obtained from one million T cells.

Total RNA, at least 5 micrograms per sample, was extracted from PBMCs. A second PCR, run for about 6 to 11 cycles, used a sample-barcoded 5' primer plus a J-beta primer mix. MiXCR was run by TCRdb on the 5' RACE reads, yielding one entry per CDR3 protein. Counted here are around 900,000 distinct CDR3 sequences, around 26% occurring once; the ten biggest clones make up roughly a sixth. The receptor comes from a woman aged 80 or older in good health. The J gene is TRBJ2-1, the V gene TRBV4-1, with TRBD2 matching over 8 bases. The sequenced sample was blood. For the CDR3, the DNA is TGCGCCAGCAGGGTTAGCGGGGTGGAGACCCAGTTCTTC. The encoded protein is CASRVSGVETQFF.